This entry describes one TCR beta chain. This specimen belongs to a study of CD4 and CD8 cells across lung adenocarcinoma regions. CDR3 length: 16 amino acids. Germline V gene lookup returns CDR1 MNHNS and CDR2 SASEGT. With V trimmed by 4 bases and J by 4 bases, 4 bases remained unmatched. Donors had localized lung adenocarcinoma, a non-small cell lung cancer. TCRdb redid the calling of the PCR reads with MiXCR, one entry per CDR3 protein. The repertoire consists of 20,000 to 30,000 distinct CDR3 sequences, with about 50% occurring once and the leading ten covering 20% to 25%. The sequencing sample was made of CD4+ T cells from the center of a lung tumor. The chain carries TRBV6-1 and TRBJ2-5; the match to TRBD2 covers 15 bases. This TCR derives from a male donor with lung adenocarcinoma. The CD4 and CD8 labels of this study may be unreliable. Written as DNA, the CDR3 is TGTGCCAGCAGTGGAGGACTAGCGGGGGGGATAGAGACCCAGTACTTC. This sequence encodes CASSGGLAGGIETQYF.